These 13 T cell receptor beta chains came from one sample sequenced in a study of T-cell reconstitution after alpha-beta-depleted transplantation in children. Library preparation (for TCRbeta) was performed with unique molecular identifiers. TCRdb independently ran MiXCR on the PCR reads; one entry per CDR3 protein. The sample lists about 870,000 distinct CDR3 sequences; roughly 16% were seen once. The material was PBMCs, mostly from graft donor cells, obtained 360 days after TCRalphabeta/CD19-depleted stem cell transplant. Source of these receptors: a male patient younger than 18 who had a stem cell transplant for acute lymphoblastic leukemia, so the T cells may come from the graft donor.

The V gene is TRBV7-6, the J gene TRBJ2-1, with D possibly matching TRBD2 (5 bases). Germline CDR1 is SGHVS and CDR2 is FNYEAQ. V lost 6 bases to trimming and J lost 2 bases, with 17 bases between them. The CDR3 contains 16 residues. The CDR3 spells CASRQVSGAAYNEQFF. CDR3 in DNA: TGTGCCAGCAGGCAAGTGAGCGGAGCCGCCTACAATGAGCAGTTCTTC.

This clonotype was observed a handful of times. This chain uses TRBV7-2 with TRBJ2-5, with D perhaps given as TRBD1 or TRBD2 (5 bases each). Germline V gene data show CDR1 as SGHTA and CDR2 as FQGNSA. The V gene lost 5 bases and the J gene lost 4 bases, with 14 bases spanning the gap. There are 14 residues in the CDR3. The CDR3 coding sequence is TGTGCCAGCAGCCGACGCCTAGGGACAGAGACCCAGTACTTC. Protein product: CASSRRLGTETQYF.

This clonotype was recorded a few times. V is TRBV12-3 or TRBV12-4 and J is TRBJ2-3; 11 bases line up with TRBD2. CDR3 length equals 15 residues. V trimming: 2 bases; J trimming: 14 bases; junction bases outside the gene matches: 12. CDR3 residues: CASSLPAGIAGGPYF. For the CDR3, the DNA is TGTGCCAGCAGTTTACCCGCAGGGATAGCGGGAGGGCCGTATTTT.

Only a few counts were recorded for this clonotype. The chain links TRBV9 to TRBJ2-1, with D unclear. The CDR3 totals 11 residues. The V end lost 7 bases, the J end lost 9 bases, and 11 bases lay between the germline ends. Germline values: CDR1 SGDLS, CDR2 YYNGEE. The DNA of the CDR3 is TGTGCCAGCGGTCTCCGGGCTGAGCAGTTCTTC. This sequence encodes CASGLRAEQFF.

The rearrangement uses TRBV5-1 and TRBJ1-1; 9 nucleotides line up with TRBD1. Germline values: CDR1 SGHRS, CDR2 YFSETQ. The junction had 13 bases not matched to a gene; V was cut back by 0 bases and J by 10 bases. There are 16 residues in the CDR3. The CDR3 DNA follows: TGCGCCAGCAGCTTGGACATCCGGGACAGGGCCGTTGGAGCTTTCTTT. Its translation is CASSLDIRDRAVGAFF.

The chain uses TRBV29-1 and TRBJ2-3; 9 bases match TRBD2. The ends lost 3 bases at V and 2 bases at J; junction bases unmatched: 9. The germline gives CDR1 SQVTM, CDR2 ANQGSEA. This CDR3 has 16 amino acids. CDR3 nucleotide sequence: TGCAGCGTTGATGGGGCGGGGGGGGCGCCCACAGATACGCAGTATTTT. Translated: CSVDGAGGAPTDTQYF.

This clonotype was observed a few times. The chain recombines TRBV24-1 with TRBJ2-3; 13 bases fit TRBD2. The CDR3 contains 16 residues. Germline V gene lookup returns CDR1 KGHDR and CDR2 SFDVKD. The V and J ends lost 5 bases and 9 bases, in that order; junction bases with no gene match: 10. The CDR3 DNA sequence: TGTGCCACCAGTGCACCGGGACTAGCGGGACTAGGGACGCAGTATTTT. It encodes CATSAPGLAGLGTQYF.

This clonotype was picked up a small number of times. The V call is TRBV7-9, the J call TRBJ2-2; D unclear. The V end was cut by 3 bases, the J end by 1 base, with 12 bases between. CDR1 is SEHNR, CDR2 FQNEAQ, per germline (reference sequence). This CDR3 spans 16 amino acids. DNA for the CDR3: TGTGCCAGCAGCTTTTCACCTGGGCTGAACACCGGGGAGCTGTTTTTT. Translated: CASSFSPGLNTGELFF.

This clonotype was observed a handful of times. V gene TRBV7-8 combines with J gene TRBJ2-7, with D possibly TRBD2 on 5 matching bases. From germline, CDR1 is SGHVS and CDR2 FQNEAQ. V was pared by 3 bases and J by 6 bases, with 12 bases between. The CDR3 consists of 13 residues. For the CDR3, the DNA is TGTGCCAGCAGCTTGGACTTCATTGGCGAGCAGTACTTC. It is translated as CASSLDFIGEQYF.

In this sample, this clonotype turned up many times. The chain uses TRBV29-1 and TRBJ1-1; the D gene is possibly TRBD1 (6 bases). Trimming pared 4 bases from V and 1 base from J, leaving 13 bases between. The CDR3 spans 14 residues. The germline V gene has CDR1 SQVTM and CDR2 ANQGSEA. CDR3 protein: CSVGLGAPNTEAFF. The CDR3 DNA sequence: TGCAGCGTTGGTCTGGGGGCCCCGAACACTGAAGCTTTCTTT.

The chain has TRBV4-1 and TRBJ2-1; 9 nucleotides align to TRBD2. Germline V gene lookup returns CDR1 MGHRA and CDR2 YSYEKL. V shed 4 bases and J 7 bases; nucleotides not matched to a gene: 14. CDR3 size: 17 residues. Here the CDR3 reads CASSPKGRLAGINEQFF. The CDR3 coding sequence is TGCGCCAGCAGCCCTAAGGGGCGGCTAGCGGGGATTAATGAGCAGTTCTTC.

V gene TRBV20-1 combines with J gene TRBJ2-7; perhaps D is TRBD1 or TRBD2 (5 bases each). The germline V and J ends were trimmed by 3 bases and 4 bases, with 13 bases remaining between them. Germline V gene sequence: CDR1 DFQATT, CDR2 SNEGSKA (reference sequence). This CDR3 has 13 amino acids. The DNA for the CDR3 is TGCAGTGCTAGTTGGGGGATCTTTTACGAGCAGTACTTC. It encodes CSASWGIFYEQYF.

The chain couples TRBV7-2 to TRBJ2-3, with D tentatively TRBD1 (5 bases). Trimming removed 5 bases at V and 7 bases at J, with 10 bases between. Germline CDR1 reads SGHTA; CDR2 reads FQGNSA. The length of the CDR3 is 12 residues. The CDR3 bases are TGTGCCAGCAGCCCGACAGAATATACGCAGTATTTT. Its protein product is CASSPTEYTQYF.